These 25 T cell receptor beta chains were all obtained from the same sample, sequenced in a study of beta chain features in type 1 diabetes. General study results and limits: For Type 1 diabetes patients, all four CD4+ subsets carried TCRB CDR3s that were moderately but significantly shorter.

These receptors lack a known antigen. Expressed TCRB transcripts were sequenced because the isolated RNA had all been reverse transcribed beforehand. The data were produced by immunoSEQ multiplex PCR, yet TCRdb's version contains in-frame clones alone and is incomplete. The repertoire holds almost 350,000 clones, with around 9.3% as singletons. The sequenced sample consisted of central memory CD4+ T cells from blood. The receptors were sampled from a man aged 25-40 years with type 1 diabetes.

Many counts were recorded for this clone. In DNA form, the CDR3 reads TGCAGCTCGACGGGACGACTGAACACTGAAGCTTTCTTT. The encoded protein is CSSTGRLNTEAFF. V and J are TRBV29-1 and TRBJ1-1; D may be TRBD1 (5 bases). With 8 bases removed from V and 0 bases from J, the gap between germline ends came to 13 bases. Germline lookup yields CDR1 SQVTM and CDR2 ANQGSEA. The CDR3 length is 13 residues.

This clone was seen at least ten times. The J gene is TRBJ2-3, the V gene TRBV19, with 10 bases that match TRBD2. CDR1 LNHDA and CDR2 SQIVND come from the germline V gene (reference sequence). The CDR3 has 13 residues. Written as DNA, the CDR3 is TGTGCGAGCGGGGGGGCAGGTACAGATACGCAGTATTTT. Its protein product is CASGGAGTDTQYF.

The table lists this clone with a few counts. The J gene is TRBJ1-2, the V gene TRBV28; no definite D call. Deletions cut 4 bases from V and 0 bases from J, with 15 bases between. CDR3 length: 16 residues. Germline assignment: CDR1 MDHEN and CDR2 SYDVKM. CDR3 sequence (DNA): TGTGCCAGCAGTTCTTTCTCAGGAAGAGCTAACTATGGCTACACCTTC. Translating gives CASSSFSGRANYGYTF.

This clone has a handful of counts. The chain uses TRBV28 and TRBJ1-3; weak D call: TRBD1 (6 bases). This CDR3 contains 15 residues. Per germline, CDR1 MDHEN and CDR2 SYDVKM. Trimming shortened V by 10 bases and J by 0 bases, and 16 bases separated the two germline ends. The CDR3 sequence: CATDGGGYSGNTIYF. The CDR3 DNA sequence: TGTGCCACTGATGGGGGGGGCTACTCTGGAAACACCATATATTTT.

This chain uses TRBV7-2 with TRBJ1-2, with D perhaps TRBD1 (5 bases). V lost 7 bases, J lost 2 bases, and 11 bases lay in between. From germline, CDR1 is SGHTA and CDR2 FQGNSA. The CDR3 runs to 13 residues. The CDR3 reads CASNPKGNYGYTF. The DNA for the CDR3 is TGTGCCAGCAACCCAAAGGGGAACTATGGCTACACCTTC.

In its sample, this clone was seen many times. The V and J genes are TRBV4-2 and TRBJ1-1; no definite D call. The CDR3 is made up of 13 amino acids. The germline gives CDR1 LGHNA, CDR2 YNFKEQ. The germline V and J ends were trimmed by 0 bases and 7 bases, with 9 bases remaining between them. DNA of the CDR3: TGTGCCAGCAGCCAAGAAGACGGAGTTGAAGCTTTCTTT. Amino acid sequence: CASSQEDGVEAFF.

About this clone: The junction does not match germline at one end; this may be a read error. The chain carries TRBV30 and TRBJ1-2; possible D gene TRBD1, 6 bases. Germline V gives CDR1 GTSNPN, CDR2 SVGIG (reference sequence). This CDR3 region has 10 residues. CDR3 sequence (DNA): TGTGCCTGGAGCCCCCGAACAGGGAACTTC. Its translation is CAWSPRTGNF.

The V and J genes are TRBV11-2 and TRBJ2-5, with 11 bases that match TRBD2. This CDR3 spans 14 amino acids. The junction had 2 bases not matched to a gene; V was cut back by 5 bases and J by 3 bases. Germline assignment: CDR1 SGHAT and CDR2 FQNNGV. CDR3 DNA sequence: TGTGCCAGCAGCCCTAGCGGGGGGAAAGAGACCCAGTACTTC. Translation gives CASSPSGGKETQYF.

This clone turned up a few times. The V gene is TRBV2, the J gene TRBJ2-7; TRBD1 matches 7 bases. V was clipped by 10 bases and J by 6 bases; unmatched bases: 6. The CDR3 runs 11 residues. Looked up from germline, CDR1 is SNHLY and CDR2 is FYNNEI. CDR3 loop: CAKGTEGEQYF. CDR3 sequence (DNA): TGTGCCAAGGGGACAGAAGGCGAGCAGTACTTC.

The rearrangement uses TRBV7-2 and TRBJ2-2, with TRBD1 identical over 8 bases. Per the germline V gene, CDR1 is SGHTA and CDR2 is FQGNSA. The CDR3 sequence is 16 residues long. V lost 5 bases, J lost 7 bases, and 12 bases stayed unmatched. This chain's CDR3 is CASSRWTGLTGGELFF. DNA for the CDR3: TGTGCCAGCAGCCGCTGGACAGGGCTAACGGGCGGGGAGCTGTTTTTT. Based on the CDR3 plus reference TRBV7-2 and TRBJ2-2, the full variable domain is GAGVSQSPSNKVTEKGKDVELRCDPISGHTALYWYRQSLGQGLEFLIYFQGNSAPDKSGLPSDRFSAERTGGSVSTLTIQRTQQEDSAVYLCASSRWTGLTGGELFFGEGSRLTVL.

This clone appeared many times. J is TRBJ2-5 and V is TRBV29-1, with D hard to call. Between the trimmed V and J ends, which lost 2 bases and 0 bases, there was a span of 7 bases. The CDR3 extends over 13 amino acids. From germline, CDR1 is SQVTM and CDR2 ANQGSEA. As DNA, the CDR3 is TGCAGCGTTGAATTCTGGGACCAAGAGACCCAGTACTTC. This sequence encodes CSVEFWDQETQYF.

This clone was detected only a few times. V and J are TRBV30 and TRBJ1-2; D gene unclear. Germline V gene sequence: CDR1 GTSNPN, CDR2 SVGIG (reference sequence). The CDR3 contains 13 residues. Trimming shortened V by 2 bases and J by 1 base, and 8 bases separated the two germline ends. The CDR3 DNA is TGTGCCTGGAGTAAGGGCAGTAACTATGGCTACACCTTC. Translating gives CAWSKGSNYGYTF.

A few counts support this clone. The gene calls are TRBV11-2 and TRBJ2-7; D call uncertain. Germline CDR1 and CDR2: SGHAT and FQNNGV. Deletions cut 5 bases from V and 7 bases from J, with 9 bases between. This CDR3 spans 11 amino acids. Here the CDR3 DNA reads TGTGCCAGCAGCCAACAACAGGAGCAGTACTTC. As protein: CASSQQQEQYF. The whole variable domain, remainder taken from reference TRBV11-2 and TRBJ2-7, is EAGVAQSPRYKIIEKRQSVAFWCNPISGHATLYWYQQILGQGPKLLIQFQNNGVVDDSQLPKDRFSAERLKGVDSTLKIQPAKLEDSAVYLCASSQQQEQYFGPGTRLTVT.

This clone was counted a few times. The chain has TRBV21-1 and TRBJ2-4; the DNA was not compared with TRBD2, the D call given in the table. TRBV21-1 represents a pseudogene. This CDR3 spans 15 amino acids. Here the CDR3 reads CASPMGGRVKNIQYF. In DNA form, the CDR3 reads TGTGCCAGCCCCATGGGAGGAAGGGTCAAAAACATTCAGTACTTC.

V is TRBV21-1 and J is TRBJ2-7; TRBD1 is the table's D call, not checked against the DNA. TRBV21-1 is described as a pseudogene. The CDR3 contains 16 residues. The CDR3 nucleotides read TGTGCCAGCAGCAAAGAAGGGGACAGGGGTAACTACGAGCAGTACTTC. Protein: CASSKEGDRGNYEQYF.

V is TRBV11-2 and J is TRBJ2-7, with D unresolved. The germline gives CDR1 SGHAT, CDR2 FQNNGV. V lost 3 bases to trimming and J lost 0 bases, with 9 bases between them. The CDR3 is 14 residues long. In nucleotides, the CDR3 is TGTGCCAGCAGCTTCTCTCACAGCTCCTACGAGCAGTACTTC. It yields the protein CASSFSHSSYEQYF.

The chain is built from TRBV19 and TRBJ1-5; TRBD1 matches at 7 bases. Trimming cost V 4 bases and J 0 bases; bases outside gene matches: 6. The CDR3 totals 16 residues. Germline V CDR1 and CDR2: LNHDA, SQIVND (reference sequence). The CDR3 DNA follows: TGTGCCAGTAGTAGCGCCGCAGGGGGTAGCAATCAGCCCCAGCATTTT. It specifies CASSSAAGGSNQPQHF.

This clone was detected many times. The genes are TRBV7-9 and TRBJ1-1; 8 bases line up with TRBD1. Germline trimming cut 10 bases from V and 1 base from J; bases unmatched to any gene: 5. The germline V gene encodes CDR1 SEHNR and CDR2 FQNEAQ (reference sequence). The CDR3 is 13 residues long. CDR3 coding DNA: TGTGCCACTACAGGACAGGGGAACACTGAAGCTTTCTTT. Translating it yields CATTGQGNTEAFF.

J is TRBJ2-3 and V is TRBV7-8; no clear D gene. Germline V gene sequence: CDR1 SGHVS, CDR2 FQNEAQ. Deletions cut 3 bases from V and 6 bases from J, with 16 bases between. This CDR3 contains 15 residues. The DNA of the CDR3 is TGTGCCAGCAGCTTTGACTCCCAATGGGCGGATACGCAGTATTTT. This gives the protein CASSFDSQWADTQYF.

This clone was seen ten or more times. This chain connects TRBV29-1 to TRBJ2-3, with TRBD1 matching 8 bases. Trimming took 3 bases from V and 4 from J; bases not matched to a gene: 3. CDR1 is SQVTM, CDR2 ANQGSEA, per germline. This CDR3 comprises 13 residues. CDR3 sequence (DNA): TGCAGCGTTGAGCAGGGGGCGTCAGATACGCAGTATTTT. Translating it yields CSVEQGASDTQYF.

This clone was counted between two and nine times. The genes are TRBV11-2 and TRBJ2-5; D not resolved. Trimming left V 2 bases short and J 1 base short, with 14 bases between. The CDR3 consists of 16 residues. Germline lookup yields CDR1 SGHAT and CDR2 FQNNGV. The CDR3, as DNA: TGTGCCAGCAGCTTACAGCCCCGGGCAATCCAAGAGACCCAGTACTTC. Translation: CASSLQPRAIQETQYF.

The rearrangement uses TRBV19 and TRBJ1-5; D not resolved. This CDR3 region has 13 residues. Germline V gene sequence: CDR1 LNHDA, CDR2 SQIVND (reference sequence). V was trimmed by 0 bases and J by 7 bases, leaving 7 bases between them. The CDR3 coding sequence is TGTGCCAGTAGTATAGATCTTCGACAGCCCCAGCATTTT. Translation gives CASSIDLRQPQHF.

This rearrangement joins TRBV7-9 to TRBJ2-1; D may be TRBD2 (6 bases). The CDR3 runs 15 residues. Germline-derived CDR1 and CDR2 are SEHNR and FQNEAQ (reference sequence). Trimming stripped 1 base from V and 6 bases from J, with 13 bases between. CDR3 loop: CASSLGSSGSNEQFF. The CDR3 DNA reads as TGTGCCAGCAGCTTAGGATCGAGCGGGTCCAATGAGCAGTTCTTC.

The V call is TRBV18, the J call TRBJ2-3; no clear D gene. Germline V CDR1 and CDR2: KGHSH, LQKENI. The V end was cut by 1 base, the J end by 0 bases, with 11 bases between. The CDR3 extends over 16 amino acids. The CDR3 sequence: CASSPLPTSSTDTQYF. CDR3 nucleotide sequence: TGTGCCAGCTCACCACTTCCGACTTCTAGCACAGATACGCAGTATTTT.

The gene calls are TRBV5-1 and TRBJ2-1; TRBD2 matches 8 bases. With 4 bases clipped from V and 0 bases from J, the junction kept 6 bases outside the gene matches. This CDR3 contains 16 residues. Germline assignment: CDR1 SGHRS and CDR2 YFSETQ. Written as DNA, the CDR3 is TGCGCCAGCAGCCTTAGCGGGGATAGCTCCTACAATGAGCAGTTCTTC. Protein sequence: CASSLSGDSSYNEQFF.